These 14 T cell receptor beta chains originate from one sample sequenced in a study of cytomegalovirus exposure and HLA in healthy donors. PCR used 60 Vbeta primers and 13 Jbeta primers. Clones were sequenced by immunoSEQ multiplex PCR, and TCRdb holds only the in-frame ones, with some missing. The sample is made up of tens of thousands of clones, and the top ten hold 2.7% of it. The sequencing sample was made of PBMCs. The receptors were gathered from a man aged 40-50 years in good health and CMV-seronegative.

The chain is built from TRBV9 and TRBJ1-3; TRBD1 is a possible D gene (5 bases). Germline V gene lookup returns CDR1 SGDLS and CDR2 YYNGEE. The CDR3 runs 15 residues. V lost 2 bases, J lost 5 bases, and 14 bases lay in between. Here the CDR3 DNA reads TGTGCCAGCAGCGTTTCGGCAGGGTCGCGAAACACCATATATTTT. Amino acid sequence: CASSVSAGSRNTIYF.

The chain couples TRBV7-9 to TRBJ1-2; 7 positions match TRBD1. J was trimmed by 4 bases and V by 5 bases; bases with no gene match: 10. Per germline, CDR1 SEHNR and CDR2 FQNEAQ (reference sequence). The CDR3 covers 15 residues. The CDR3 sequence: CASSTSVDRSYGYTF. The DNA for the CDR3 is TGTGCCAGCAGCACCTCAGTGGACAGGAGCTATGGCTACACCTTC.

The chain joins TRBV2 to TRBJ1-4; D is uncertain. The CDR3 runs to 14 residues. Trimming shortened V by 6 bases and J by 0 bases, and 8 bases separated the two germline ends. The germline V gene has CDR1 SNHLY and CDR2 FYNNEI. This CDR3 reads CASRGRSTNEKLFF. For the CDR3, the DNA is TGTGCCAGCAGGGGGAGATCAACTAATGAAAAACTGTTTTTT.

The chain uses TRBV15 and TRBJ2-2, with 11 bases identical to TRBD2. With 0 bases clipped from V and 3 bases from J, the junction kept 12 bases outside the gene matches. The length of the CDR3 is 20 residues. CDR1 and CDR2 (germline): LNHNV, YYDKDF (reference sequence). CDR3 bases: TGTGCCACCAGCAGAGATCGATGGCTAGCGGGGGGCTCCGACACCGGGGAGCTGTTTTTT. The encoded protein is CATSRDRWLAGGSDTGELFF. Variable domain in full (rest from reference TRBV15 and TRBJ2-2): DAMVIQNPRYQVTQFGKPVTLSCSQTLNHNVMYWYQQKSSQAPKLLFHYYDKDFNNEADTPDNFQSRRPNTSFCFLDIRSPGLGDTAMYLCATSRDRWLAGGSDTGELFFGEGSRLTVL.

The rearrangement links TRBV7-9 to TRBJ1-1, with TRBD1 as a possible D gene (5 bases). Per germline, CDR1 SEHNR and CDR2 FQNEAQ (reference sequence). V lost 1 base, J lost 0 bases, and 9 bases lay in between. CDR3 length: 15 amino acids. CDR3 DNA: TGTGCCAGCAGCTTAGTCGTGGGGCTGAACACTGAAGCTTTCTTT. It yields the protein CASSLVVGLNTEAFF.

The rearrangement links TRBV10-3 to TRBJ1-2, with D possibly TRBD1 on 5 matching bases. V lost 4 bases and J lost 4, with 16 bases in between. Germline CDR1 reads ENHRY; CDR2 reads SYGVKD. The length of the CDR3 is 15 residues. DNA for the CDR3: TGTGCCATCAGTGTACAAGGGGATTCTAGCTATGGCTACACCTTC. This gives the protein CAISVQGDSSYGYTF.

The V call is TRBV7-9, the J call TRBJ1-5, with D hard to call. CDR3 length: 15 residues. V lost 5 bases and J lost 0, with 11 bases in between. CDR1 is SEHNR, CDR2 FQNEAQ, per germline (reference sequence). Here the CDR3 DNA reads TGTGCCAGCAGCGCCGACGGAGATAGCAATCAGCCCCAGCATTTT. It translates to CASSADGDSNQPQHF.

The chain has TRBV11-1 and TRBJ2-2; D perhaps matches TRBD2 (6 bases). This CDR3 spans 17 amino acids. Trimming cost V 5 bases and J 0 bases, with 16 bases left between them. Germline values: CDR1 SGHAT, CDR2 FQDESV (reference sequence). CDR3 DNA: TGTGCCAGCAGCGTAATCATCGGGGGAGCGAACACCGGGGAGCTGTTTTTT. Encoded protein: CASSVIIGGANTGELFF.

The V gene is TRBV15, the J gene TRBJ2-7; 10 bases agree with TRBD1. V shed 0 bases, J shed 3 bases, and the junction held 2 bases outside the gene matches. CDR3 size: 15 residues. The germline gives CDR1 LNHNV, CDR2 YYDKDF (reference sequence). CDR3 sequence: CATSRERDRGYEQYF. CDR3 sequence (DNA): TGTGCCACCAGCAGAGAGAGGGACAGGGGCTACGAGCAGTACTTC.

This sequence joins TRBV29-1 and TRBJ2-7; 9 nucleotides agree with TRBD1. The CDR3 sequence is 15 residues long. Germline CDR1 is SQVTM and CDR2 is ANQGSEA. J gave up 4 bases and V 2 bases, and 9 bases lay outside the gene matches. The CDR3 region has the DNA TGCAGCGTTGAAAGCTCCAGGACAGGGGCTTACGAGCAGTACTTC. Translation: CSVESSRTGAYEQYF.

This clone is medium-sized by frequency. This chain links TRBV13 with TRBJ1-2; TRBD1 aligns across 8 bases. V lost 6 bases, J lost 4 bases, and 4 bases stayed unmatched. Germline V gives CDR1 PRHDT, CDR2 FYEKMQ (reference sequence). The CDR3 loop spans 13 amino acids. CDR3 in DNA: TGTGCCAGCAGACTAACAGGGGGCTATGGCTACACCTTC. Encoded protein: CASRLTGGYGYTF.

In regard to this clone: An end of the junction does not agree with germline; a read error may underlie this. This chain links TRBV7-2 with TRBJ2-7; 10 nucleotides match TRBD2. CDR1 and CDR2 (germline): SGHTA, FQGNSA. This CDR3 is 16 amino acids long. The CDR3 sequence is CASSFPLAGGSFEQYF. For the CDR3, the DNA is TGTGCCAGCAGCTTCCCTTTAGCGGGGGGTTCCTTCGAGCAGTACTTC.

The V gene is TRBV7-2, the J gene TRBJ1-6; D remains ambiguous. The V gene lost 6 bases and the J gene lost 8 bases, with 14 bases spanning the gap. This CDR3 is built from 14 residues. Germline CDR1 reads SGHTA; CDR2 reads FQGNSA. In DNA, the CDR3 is TGTGCCAGCAGTCGTGGTCCCTTAGATTCACCCCTCCACTTT. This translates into CASSRGPLDSPLHF.

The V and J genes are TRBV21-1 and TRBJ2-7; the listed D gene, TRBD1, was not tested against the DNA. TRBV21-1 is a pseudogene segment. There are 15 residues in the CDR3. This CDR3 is CASSKRLTGFYEQYF. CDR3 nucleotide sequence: TGTGCCAGCAGCAAACGTCTGACAGGATTCTACGAGCAGTACTTC.